One sample yielded the 7 T cell receptor beta chains listed below, sequenced in a study of blood T cells in healthy people across ages. Through a sample-barcoded 5' primer and a J-beta primer mix, a second PCR was run for roughly 7 to 12 cycles. TCRdb reprocessed the 5' RACE reads via MiXCR and lists one record per CDR3 protein. The repertoire holds under 2 million distinct CDR3 sequences, roughly 32% seen once, with approximately 11% in the top ten. The sample comprised blood. These TCRs come from a woman aged 25 to 39 in good health.

The sample holds a few counts of this clonotype. The J gene is TRBJ2-1, the V gene TRBV12-3 or TRBV12-4; 14 positions match TRBD2. V shed 4 bases, J shed 8 bases, and the junction held 13 bases outside the gene matches. There are 18 residues in the CDR3. CDR3 sequence: CASSSSSPGLAGVYEQFF. The CDR3 coding sequence is TGTGCCAGCAGTTCATCTTCACCGGGACTAGCGGGGGTCTATGAGCAGTTCTTC.

This clonotype came up once. V gene TRBV28 combines with J gene TRBJ1-2, with a tentative D call TRBD1 (6 bases). The CDR3 consists of 14 residues. In germline, CDR1 is MDHEN, CDR2 SYDVKM. The V end was cut by 4 bases, the J end by 6 bases, with 15 bases between. The CDR3, as DNA: TGTGCCAGCAGTTCCCGACAGGTGGTTAATGGCTACACCTTC. It translates to CASSSRQVVNGYTF.

The sample holds a few counts of this clonotype. The chain is built from TRBV2 and TRBJ1-1, with D hard to call. Germline V gene lookup returns CDR1 SNHLY and CDR2 FYNNEI. The length of the CDR3 is 14 residues. The V and J ends lost 4 bases and 9 bases respectively, with 18 bases between them. CDR3 nucleotides: TGTGCCAGCAGTGGGAGCTCGGGTTCAACGCAAGCTTTCTTT. This codes for CASSGSSGSTQAFF.

This clonotype was found a few times. V is TRBV4-2 and J is TRBJ2-3; D is unclear. Germline V gene data show CDR1 as LGHNA and CDR2 as YNFKEQ. Trimming pared 0 bases from V and 2 bases from J, leaving 9 bases between. The CDR3 extends over 15 amino acids. As DNA, the CDR3 is TGTGCCAGCAGCCAAGAATCCCAGGACACAGATACGCAGTATTTT. Protein product: CASSQESQDTDTQYF.

This sequence joins TRBV10-2 and TRBJ2-4, with 11 positions matching TRBD2. CDR1 is WSHSY, CDR2 SAAADI, per germline. Germline trimming cut 6 bases from V and 3 bases from J; bases unmatched to any gene: 1. The CDR3 covers 14 residues. CDR3 protein: CASRTSGDKNIQYF. The DNA for the CDR3 is TGCGCCAGCAGGACTAGCGGGGACAAAAACATTCAGTACTTC.

About this clonotype itself: A much more abundant neighbour one base away suggests this may be a read error. J is TRBJ2-7 and V is TRBV29-1, with a weak D call TRBD1 (5 bases). The CDR3 has 11 residues. The V gene's germline CDR1 is SQVTM and CDR2 ANQGSEA. With 3 bases removed from V and 8 bases from J, the gap between germline ends came to 11 bases. The CDR3 loop reads CSVEGRYKQYF. CDR3 nucleotides: TGCAGCGTTGAGGGGCGTTACAAGCAGTACTTC.

This clonotype was detected a few times. This chain connects TRBV15 to TRBJ2-1; 7 positions match TRBD2. The CDR3 runs 16 residues. Germline CDR1 LNHNV, CDR2 YYDKDF (reference sequence). Trimming took 0 bases from V and 8 from J; bases not matched to a gene: 10. The CDR3 loop is CATSRDGGRALDEQFF. The CDR3 nucleotides read TGTGCCACCAGCAGAGATGGTGGGAGGGCCCTCGATGAGCAGTTCTTC.